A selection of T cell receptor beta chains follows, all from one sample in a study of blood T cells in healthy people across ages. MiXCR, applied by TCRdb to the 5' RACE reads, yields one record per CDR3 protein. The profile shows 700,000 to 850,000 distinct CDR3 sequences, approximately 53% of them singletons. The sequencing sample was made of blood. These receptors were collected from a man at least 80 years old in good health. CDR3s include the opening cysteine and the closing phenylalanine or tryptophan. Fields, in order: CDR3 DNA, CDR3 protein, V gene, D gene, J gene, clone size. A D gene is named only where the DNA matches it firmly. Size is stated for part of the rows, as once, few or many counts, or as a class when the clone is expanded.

cdr3_nt: TGTGCCAGCAGCCGTGGACTGCCGCCTAATGAAAAACTGTTTTTT
cdr3_aa: CASSRGLPPNEKLFF
v_call: TRBV14
d_call: .
j_call: TRBJ1-4
clone_size: few

cdr3_nt: TGCAGCGTTGGGGGACGGGGGACTTACGAGCAGTACTTC
cdr3_aa: CSVGGRGTYEQYF
v_call: TRBV29-1
d_call: .
j_call: TRBJ2-7
clone_size: .

cdr3_nt: TGTGCCAGCAGCCTTTACCAGGGGCCCACAGATACGCAGTATTTT
cdr3_aa: CASSLYQGPTDTQYF
v_call: TRBV12-3/TRBV12-4
d_call: .
j_call: TRBJ2-3
clone_size: few

cdr3_nt: TGTGCCAGCAGTGAGTACAGCGCATCTAACGTCCTGACTTTC
cdr3_aa: CASSEYSASNVLTF
v_call: TRBV6-1
d_call: .
j_call: TRBJ2-6
clone_size: .

cdr3_nt: TGCGCCAGCAGCCCCGGGCAAGCGGGACGAGAGACCCAGTACTTC
cdr3_aa: CASSPGQAGRETQYF
v_call: TRBV5-1
d_call: TRBD2
j_call: TRBJ2-5
clone_size: many

cdr3_nt: TGCAGCACTCCGACAGGGGGTGATCACCGAGGCTACACCTTC
cdr3_aa: CSTPTGGDHRGYTF
v_call: TRBV29-1
d_call: TRBD1
j_call: TRBJ1-2
clone_size: .

cdr3_nt: TGTGCCAGCAGCGCCAGGACAGGGGGGGCCTACAATGAGCAGTTCTTC
cdr3_aa: CASSARTGGAYNEQFF
v_call: TRBV9
d_call: TRBD1
j_call: TRBJ2-1
clone_size: .

cdr3_nt: TGCAGTGCTATTCCCTCGGGACAGTCTTCACCCCTCCACTTT
cdr3_aa: CSAIPSGQSSPLHF
v_call: TRBV20-1
d_call: TRBD1
j_call: TRBJ1-6
clone_size: .

cdr3_nt: TGTGCCAGCAGCTATCAGGGCCGCAGTGTAACGGTCGCCTACGAGCAGTACTTC
cdr3_aa: CASSYQGRSVTVAYEQYF
v_call: TRBV7-9
d_call: .
j_call: TRBJ2-7
clone_size: .

cdr3_nt: TGTGCCAGCAGTTTCGATCCCCCAGGGGCGGGTGGAGAGACCCAGTACTTC
cdr3_aa: CASSFDPPGAGGETQYF
v_call: TRBV12-3/TRBV12-4
d_call: .
j_call: TRBJ2-5
clone_size: .

cdr3_nt: TGCAGTGCTAGCACAGACTATGGCTACACCTTC
cdr3_aa: CSASTDYGYTF
v_call: TRBV20-1
d_call: .
j_call: TRBJ1-2
clone_size: .

cdr3_nt: TGCGCCAGCAGCGGGGGGGGATTCCAAGAGACCCAGTACTTC
cdr3_aa: CASSGGGFQETQYF
v_call: TRBV5-1
d_call: TRBD2
j_call: TRBJ2-5
clone_size: few

cdr3_nt: TGTGCCAGCAGGACCTGGGACAGCTACAATGAGCAGTACTTC
cdr3_aa: CASRTWDSYNEQYF
v_call: TRBV28
d_call: TRBD1
j_call: TRBJ2-7
clone_size: once

cdr3_nt: TGTGCCAGCAGCCCGCGACTAGCGGAAACAGATACGCAGTATTTT
cdr3_aa: CASSPRLAETDTQYF
v_call: TRBV7-6
d_call: TRBD2
j_call: TRBJ2-3
clone_size: few

cdr3_nt: TGTGCCAGCAGTCGGGACAGCCAAAGCTCCTACGAGCAGTACTTC
cdr3_aa: CASSRDSQSSYEQYF
v_call: TRBV6-2/TRBV6-3
d_call: TRBD1
j_call: TRBJ2-7
clone_size: few

cdr3_nt: TGTGCCAGCAAGCGGTACAGCAATTACGAGCAGTACTTC
cdr3_aa: CASKRYSNYEQYF
v_call: TRBV6-1
d_call: .
j_call: TRBJ2-7
clone_size: .

cdr3_nt: TGCAGTGCCCCAGGACAGGGGGACTACGAGCAGTACTTC
cdr3_aa: CSAPGQGDYEQYF
v_call: TRBV20-1
d_call: TRBD1
j_call: TRBJ2-7
clone_size: few

cdr3_nt: TGCGCCAGCTATGACGTTCCTGGGTTGCGCGAGCAGTACTTC
cdr3_aa: CASYDVPGLREQYF
v_call: TRBV5-1
d_call: .
j_call: TRBJ2-7
clone_size: .

cdr3_nt: TGTGCCTCGACAGGGGTAGGGACTGAAGCTTTCTTT
cdr3_aa: CASTGVGTEAFF
v_call: TRBV10-3
d_call: TRBD1
j_call: TRBJ1-1
clone_size: .

cdr3_nt: TGTGCTAGTGGTTTGGGGCGGGGGACCCACAATGAGCAGTTCTTC
cdr3_aa: CASGLGRGTHNEQFF
v_call: TRBV12-5
d_call: TRBD2
j_call: TRBJ2-1
clone_size: .

cdr3_nt: TGTGCCAGCAGCCAGCGGGACCCCGAATTCTACAATGAGCAGTTCTTC
cdr3_aa: CASSQRDPEFYNEQFF
v_call: TRBV3-1
d_call: .
j_call: TRBJ2-1
clone_size: .

cdr3_nt: TGTGCGAGCAGCGGGGGCCTTACAGGGATCTACAATGAGCAGTTCTTC
cdr3_aa: CASSGGLTGIYNEQFF
v_call: TRBV9
d_call: TRBD2
j_call: TRBJ2-1
clone_size: .

cdr3_nt: TGTGCCAGCAGTCCGCCATCTCGCCCCCTCCATTACAATGAGCAGTTCTTC
cdr3_aa: CASSPPSRPLHYNEQFF
v_call: TRBV12-3/TRBV12-4
d_call: .
j_call: TRBJ2-1
clone_size: .

cdr3_nt: TGCGCCAGCAGCTTCGAGGGACTCTCGCCCTCTTACGAGCAGTACTTC
cdr3_aa: CASSFEGLSPSYEQYF
v_call: TRBV5-1
d_call: .
j_call: TRBJ2-7
clone_size: .

cdr3_nt: TGCGCCAGCAGCTCTTCGGGACAGGGGTTGTCCGAGCAGTACTTC
cdr3_aa: CASSSSGQGLSEQYF
v_call: TRBV5-1
d_call: TRBD1
j_call: TRBJ2-7
clone_size: few

cdr3_nt: TGCAGTGCTAGAGGGTTGAATCTCGCTTGGGAAAAACTGTTTTTT
cdr3_aa: CSARGLNLAWEKLFF
v_call: TRBV20-1
d_call: .
j_call: TRBJ1-4
clone_size: .

cdr3_nt: TGTGCCAGCAGTGAAGCGCAGGGGGGACTAGCGGGAGGGAACGAGCAGTTCTTC
cdr3_aa: CASSEAQGGLAGGNEQFF
v_call: TRBV6-1
d_call: TRBD2
j_call: TRBJ2-1
clone_size: .

cdr3_nt: TGTGCCAGCAGCGTTGTCCCCTACGAGCAGTACTTC
cdr3_aa: CASSVVPYEQYF
v_call: TRBV12-3/TRBV12-4
d_call: .
j_call: TRBJ2-7
clone_size: few

cdr3_nt: TGCGCCAGCAGCCAAGTCACGCCTAGCACAGATACGCAGTATTTT
cdr3_aa: CASSQVTPSTDTQYF
v_call: TRBV4-1
d_call: .
j_call: TRBJ2-3
clone_size: .

cdr3_nt: TGTGCCAGCACCGAATCCGGGGGAAACTATGGCTACACCTTC
cdr3_aa: CASTESGGNYGYTF
v_call: TRBV6-5
d_call: .
j_call: TRBJ1-2
clone_size: few

cdr3_nt: TGTGCCAGCAGTCCCGTCGGTAGCAATCAGCCCCAGCATTTT
cdr3_aa: CASSPVGSNQPQHF
v_call: TRBV27
d_call: .
j_call: TRBJ1-5
clone_size: few

cdr3_nt: TGTGCCAGCACCCCGGAGGCGGTCGGAACCACGCAGCAGTACTTC
cdr3_aa: CASTPEAVGTTQQYF
v_call: TRBV7-2
d_call: .
j_call: TRBJ2-5
clone_size: few

cdr3_nt: TGTGCCAGCACCCTGACAGCTGCCTACGAGCAGTACTTC
cdr3_aa: CASTLTAAYEQYF
v_call: TRBV28
d_call: .
j_call: TRBJ2-7
clone_size: .

cdr3_nt: TGTGCCAGCAGAAAAGGACTAGCGGGAGGCACAGATACGCAGTATTTT
cdr3_aa: CASRKGLAGGTDTQYF
v_call: TRBV6-2/TRBV6-3
d_call: TRBD2
j_call: TRBJ2-3
clone_size: .

cdr3_nt: TGCAGCGTTGAGGCAACAGAACAGGGGAAGGTGTCCTATGGCTACACCTTC
cdr3_aa: CSVEATEQGKVSYGYTF
v_call: TRBV29-1
d_call: TRBD1
j_call: TRBJ1-2
clone_size: few

cdr3_nt: TGTGCCAGCAGTGAAGTGGCGGGAGGCTACACCTTC
cdr3_aa: CASSEVAGGYTF
v_call: TRBV2
d_call: .
j_call: TRBJ1-2
clone_size: .

cdr3_nt: TGCAGTGCTAGAGATGTGGCTAGTCGAAACGGGGAGCTGTTTTTT
cdr3_aa: CSARDVASRNGELFF
v_call: TRBV20-1
d_call: .
j_call: TRBJ2-2
clone_size: few

cdr3_nt: TGTGCCGGCAGCCCCGGGACAGTGGGCGCGGTTTTTTATGGCTACACCTTC
cdr3_aa: CAGSPGTVGAVFYGYTF
v_call: TRBV3-1
d_call: TRBD1
j_call: TRBJ1-2
clone_size: .

cdr3_nt: TGTGCCAGCAGCCCGGGACTAGCGGGAGGGCTATCCTACGAGCAGTACTTC
cdr3_aa: CASSPGLAGGLSYEQYF
v_call: TRBV14
d_call: TRBD2
j_call: TRBJ2-7
clone_size: few

cdr3_nt: TGCAGCGTTGTCTTGACAGGAGATCTTACCGGGGAGCTGTTTTTT
cdr3_aa: CSVVLTGDLTGELFF
v_call: TRBV29-1
d_call: .
j_call: TRBJ2-2
clone_size: few

cdr3_nt: TGTGCCAGCAGCCAAGAGACAGGGCCCACAGATACGCAGTATTTT
cdr3_aa: CASSQETGPTDTQYF
v_call: TRBV4-2
d_call: TRBD1
j_call: TRBJ2-3
clone_size: .

cdr3_nt: TGCGCCAGCAGCCGCGGCGGGGCAGGGCTCTACGAGCAGTACTTC
cdr3_aa: CASSRGGAGLYEQYF
v_call: TRBV5-1
d_call: .
j_call: TRBJ2-7
clone_size: .

cdr3_nt: TGCAGTGCGCGGGAGTCCGCCTACAATGAGCAGTTCTTC
cdr3_aa: CSARESAYNEQFF
v_call: TRBV20-1
d_call: TRBD2
j_call: TRBJ2-1
clone_size: .

cdr3_nt: TGTGCCACCAGCAGAGATTACAGGGGGCGCGATGAGCAGTTCTTC
cdr3_aa: CATSRDYRGRDEQFF
v_call: TRBV15
d_call: TRBD1
j_call: TRBJ2-1
clone_size: .

cdr3_nt: TGTGCCAGCAGCTTAGAGGCGGGGGACAGATCCTACGAGCAGTACTTC
cdr3_aa: CASSLEAGDRSYEQYF
v_call: TRBV7-6
d_call: .
j_call: TRBJ2-7
clone_size: .

cdr3_nt: TGTGCCACCAGTGAACCCGGGGCCGGCGGGACCACAGATACGCAGTATTTT
cdr3_aa: CATSEPGAGGTTDTQYF
v_call: TRBV24-1
d_call: .
j_call: TRBJ2-3
clone_size: .

cdr3_nt: TGTGCCAGCAGCCACGGGAAAGGGGGTAACGAGCAGTACTTC
cdr3_aa: CASSHGKGGNEQYF
v_call: TRBV7-9
d_call: .
j_call: TRBJ2-7
clone_size: few

cdr3_nt: TGCGCCAGCAGCCAAGGTCGGGCTAGCGGGATTAACAATGAGCAGTTCTTC
cdr3_aa: CASSQGRASGINNEQFF
v_call: TRBV4-1
d_call: TRBD2
j_call: TRBJ2-1
clone_size: .

cdr3_nt: TGTGCCAGCAGCTCAACCCGGGGCACTGAAGCTTTCTTT
cdr3_aa: CASSSTRGTEAFF
v_call: TRBV7-2
d_call: .
j_call: TRBJ1-1
clone_size: many

cdr3_nt: TGTGCCAGCAGTGAAGCGAGAGGCGGGCGCCACAATGAGCAGTTCTTC
cdr3_aa: CASSEARGGRHNEQFF
v_call: TRBV6-1
d_call: .
j_call: TRBJ2-1
clone_size: once